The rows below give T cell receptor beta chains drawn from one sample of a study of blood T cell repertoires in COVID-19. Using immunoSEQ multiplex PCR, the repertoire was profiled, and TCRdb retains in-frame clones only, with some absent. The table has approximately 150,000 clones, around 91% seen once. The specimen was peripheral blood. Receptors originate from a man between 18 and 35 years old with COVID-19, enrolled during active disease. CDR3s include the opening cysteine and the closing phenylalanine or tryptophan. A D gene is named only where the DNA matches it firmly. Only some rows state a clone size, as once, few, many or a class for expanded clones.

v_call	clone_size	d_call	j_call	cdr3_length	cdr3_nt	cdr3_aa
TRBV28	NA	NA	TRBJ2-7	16	TGTGCCACCACGGGCGGGGGCGGCGGCCTACCCTACGAGCAGTACTTC	CATTGGGGGLPYEQYF
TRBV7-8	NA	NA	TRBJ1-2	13	TGTGCCAGCAGCTTTACAGTAAACTATGGCTACACCTTC	CASSFTVNYGYTF
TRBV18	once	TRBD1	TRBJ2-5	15	TGTGCCAGCTCACCCTCGAGGACAGGGGCCAAGACCCAGTACTTC	CASSPSRTGAKTQYF
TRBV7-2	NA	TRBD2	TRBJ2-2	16	TGTGCCAGCAGCTTCCCGGGACTAGCGGGTACCGGGGAGCTGTTTTTT	CASSFPGLAGTGELFF
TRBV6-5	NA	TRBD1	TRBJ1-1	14	TGTGCCAGCAGGGACAGGGGGGGGAACACTGAAGCTTTCTTT	CASRDRGGNTEAFF
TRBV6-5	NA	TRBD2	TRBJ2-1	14	TGTGCCAGCACTAGCGGGAGCCTTTACAATGAGCAGTTCTTC	CASTSGSLYNEQFF
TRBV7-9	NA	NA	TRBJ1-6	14	TGTGCCAGCAGCCCGGGTGGAGATAATTCACCCCTCCACTTT	CASSPGGDNSPLHF
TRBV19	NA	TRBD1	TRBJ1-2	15	TGTGCCAGTAGTATAGTCGACAGGGAAGGGAGCGGCTACACCTTC	CASSIVDREGSGYTF
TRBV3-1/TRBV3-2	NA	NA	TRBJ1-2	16	TGTGCCAGCAGCCAAGAGGGAGCAGGGGTTGGCTATGGCTACACCTTC	CASSQEGAGVGYGYTF
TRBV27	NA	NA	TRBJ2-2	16	TGTGCCAGCAGTTTAAGGGGCTACGCGAACACCGGGGAGCTGTTTTTT	CASSLRGYANTGELFF
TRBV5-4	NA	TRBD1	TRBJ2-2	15	TGTGCCAGCAGCTTGGGGGACAGGGACACCGGGGAGCTGTTTTTT	CASSLGDRDTGELFF
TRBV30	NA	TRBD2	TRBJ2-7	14	TGTGCCTGGAGATCTAGCGGGAGAGTGGACGAGCAGTACTTC	CAWRSSGRVDEQYF
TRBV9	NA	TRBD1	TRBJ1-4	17	TGTGCCAGCAGCTCGGCCGGGACAGGGGCGGCTAATGAAAAACTGCTTTTT	CASSSAGTGAANEKLLF
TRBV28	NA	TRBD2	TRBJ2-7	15	TGTGCCAGCAGAATCAGGACTAGCGGCTCCTACGAGCAGTACTTC	CASRIRTSGSYEQYF
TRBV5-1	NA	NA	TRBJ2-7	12	TGCGCCAGCAGGGAGGGGGCCTGGGAGCAGTACTTC	CASREGAWEQYF
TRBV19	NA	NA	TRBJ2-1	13	TGTGCCAGTAGTATTGGCAGCTACAATGAGCAGTTCTTC	CASSIGSYNEQFF
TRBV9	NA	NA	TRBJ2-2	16	TGTGCCAGCAGCGGCGGGGTATCCCACAACACCGGGGAGCTGTTTTTT	CASSGGVSHNTGELFF